Listed below are T cell receptor beta chains from one sample, sequenced in a study of T cells after yellow fever vaccination. Using its own MiXCR run on the 5' RACE reads, TCRdb lists one record per CDR3 protein. The repertoire holds roughly 250,000 distinct CDR3 sequences, with about an eighth as singletons. Sequencing used CD4+ T cells sorted from PBMCs, obtained 45 days after the yellow fever booster vaccination. Source of these receptors: a man aged 30 to 45 who received the YFV17D yellow fever vaccine. Both conserved end residues are part of each CDR3. A D gene is named only where the DNA matches it firmly. Size values are once, few and many counts, or a class for expanded clones, and some rows have none.

TRBJ2-3,TRBV12-3/TRBV12-4,few,.,CASSRWDGPTDTQYF
TRBJ2-7,TRBV6-1,few,.,CAVEAGSYEQYF
TRBJ2-5,TRBV2,.,.,CASSEDGGWETQYF
TRBJ2-6,TRBV7-2,few,.,CASSLAVGAGANVLTF
TRBJ1-1,TRBV12-3/TRBV12-4,few,.,CASRPRSNTEAFF
TRBJ2-7,TRBV12-3/TRBV12-4,few,TRBD2,CASSLGLAGVRYEQYF
TRBJ2-7,TRBV25-1,.,TRBD2,CASSYSGRSAYEQYF
TRBJ2-2,TRBV6-1,.,TRBD1,CASRRQGDTGELFF
TRBJ2-1,TRBV18,.,.,CASSPRMGRDPNGQFF
TRBJ2-3,TRBV4-3,few,TRBD2,CASSQDSGTSGFTDTQYF
TRBJ2-2,TRBV24-1,.,.,CATSDETTTGELFF
TRBJ1-1,TRBV7-2,.,.,CASSFQGEAFF
TRBJ2-7,TRBV5-1,few,TRBD1,CASSGTGDYEQYF
TRBJ2-1,TRBV19,.,.,CASSMRLADEQFF
TRBJ2-5,TRBV7-2,few,.,CASSLAVAQTQYF
TRBJ2-2,TRBV5-1,.,.,CASSPGTLANTGELFF
TRBJ2-5,TRBV27,.,TRBD2,CASSFGLAGTVTQYF
TRBJ2-3,TRBV20-1,.,TRBD1,CSATVGGRGTDTQYF
TRBJ2-7,TRBV5-1,few,.,CASSFSGHNYEQYF
TRBJ2-2,TRBV12-3/TRBV12-4,few,.,CASSLDGQANGELFF
TRBJ2-2,TRBV6-4,many,TRBD1,CASSVLGGANTGELFF
TRBJ2-1,TRBV7-6,.,.,CASSLAGRTFPSGEQFF
TRBJ2-3,TRBV5-1,.,TRBD2,CASRLGGTGSDTQYF
TRBJ2-3,TRBV30,.,.,CAWSVSQDTQYF
TRBJ2-7,TRBV29-1,.,TRBD1,CSVRGHYEQYF
TRBJ2-3,TRBV6-2/TRBV6-3,few,.,CASSIGGDTQYF